One and the same sample provided the 13 T cell receptor beta chains below, sequenced in a study of beta chain features in type 1 diabetes. Investigators reverse transcribed all isolated RNA, so they sequenced expressed TCRB transcripts. Clones were sequenced by immunoSEQ multiplex PCR, and TCRdb holds only the in-frame ones, with some missing. The sample holds about 240,000 clones; 25% to 30% are singletons and the top ten take more than 3%. The sequenced sample consisted of central memory CD4+ T cells from blood. Receptors were obtained from a man aged 30 to 45 in good health.

This CDR3 is CSAQGQGAWEQYF. The CDR3 DNA reads as TGCAGCGCCCAGGGACAGGGGGCTTGGGAGCAGTACTTC. This rearrangement joins TRBV29-1 to TRBJ2-7, with 12 bases aligning to TRBD1. This CDR3 region has 13 residues. The V and J ends lost 7 bases and 7 bases, in that order; junction bases with no gene match: 8. Looked up from germline, CDR1 is SQVTM and CDR2 is ANQGSEA.

This chain connects TRBV5-6 to TRBJ2-1, with 11 nucleotides matching TRBD2. This CDR3 is 15 amino acids long. CDR1 is SGHDT, CDR2 YYEEEE, per germline. The J segment lost 10 bases and the V segment lost 4 bases, leaving 10 bases of the junction unmatched. The chain's CDR3 is CASSPLTSGTKEQFF. As DNA, the CDR3 is TGTGCCAGCAGCCCTCTGACTAGCGGGACCAAGGAGCAGTTCTTC.

The gene calls are TRBV20-1 and TRBJ2-7; a weak D match, TRBD1 (5 bases). The CDR3 sequence is 11 residues long. The germline gives CDR1 DFQATT, CDR2 SNEGSKA (reference sequence). The V gene lost 6 bases and the J gene lost 5 bases, with 11 bases spanning the gap. The DNA for the CDR3 is TGCAGTGCCACCAGGGTCCACGAGCAGTACTTC. This encodes CSATRVHEQYF.

This clone has only a few counts. CDR3 region: CASSPGGGLNEQFF. DNA of the CDR3: TGTGCCAGCAGTCCAGGCGGCGGACTAAATGAGCAGTTCTTC. The V and J genes are TRBV6-6 and TRBJ2-1; possible D gene TRBD2, 6 bases. V was cut by 5 bases and J by 7 bases, with 15 bases left in between. Per the germline V gene, CDR1 is MNHNY and CDR2 is SVGAGI (reference sequence). There are 14 residues in the CDR3.

The chain links TRBV7-9 to TRBJ1-1, with no clear D. This CDR3 is 14 amino acids long. Per germline, CDR1 SEHNR and CDR2 FQNEAQ (reference sequence). Trimming cost V 5 bases and J 5 bases, with 15 bases left between them. The CDR3 sequence: CASSPGGRRTEAFF. Written as DNA, the CDR3 is TGTGCCAGCAGCCCCGGAGGGAGAAGGACTGAAGCTTTCTTT. The whole variable domain, remainder taken from reference TRBV7-9 and TRBJ1-1, is DTGVSQNPRHKITKRGQNVTFRCDPISEHNRLYWYRQTLGQGPEFLTYFQNEAQLEKSRLLSDRFSAERPKGSFSTLEIQRTEQGDSAMYLCASSPGGRRTEAFFGQGTRLTVV.

The chain employs TRBV4-3 and TRBJ2-3, with D hard to call. Germline lookup yields CDR1 LGHNA and CDR2 YSLEER. The V gene lost 2 bases and the J gene lost 4 bases, with 7 bases spanning the gap. CDR3 length equals 13 residues. The CDR3 DNA is TGCGCCAGCAGCCAATCGGTCGCAGATACGCAGTATTTT. This translates into CASSQSVADTQYF.

The V and J genes are TRBV5-4 and TRBJ2-1, with a tentative D call TRBD2 (5 bases). CDR3 length equals 15 residues. The V gene's germline CDR1 is SGHNT and CDR2 YYREEE (reference sequence). Between the trimmed V and J ends, which lost 4 bases and 1 base, there was a span of 12 bases. The CDR3 sequence is CASSVETNSYNEQFF. Here the CDR3 DNA reads TGTGCCAGCAGCGTGGAGACTAATTCCTACAATGAGCAGTTCTTC.

The gene calls are TRBV7-2 and TRBJ2-3, with D perhaps matching TRBD1 or TRBD2 (5 bases each). V gave up 8 bases and J gave up 0 bases, with 6 bases separating them. Per germline, CDR1 SGHTA and CDR2 FQGNSA. The CDR3 sequence is 12 residues long. CDR3 protein: CASGDSTDTQYF. The CDR3 DNA is TGTGCCAGCGGGGACAGCACAGATACGCAGTATTTT.

The chain combines TRBV30 with TRBJ1-1; TRBD1 matches at 9 bases. V lost 3 bases to trimming and J lost 5 bases; unmatched junction nucleotides: 4. This CDR3 has 13 residues. The germline CDR1 and CDR2 sequences are GTSNPN and SVGIG (reference sequence). The chain's CDR3 is CAWRGQGGTEAFF. DNA of the CDR3: TGTGCCTGGAGGGGACAGGGAGGGACTGAAGCTTTCTTT.

Remarks on this clone: Sequence at one end of the junction differs from germline and may be a read error. The genes are TRBV5-1 and TRBJ2-4; D assignment may be TRBD1 or TRBD2 (6 bases each). From germline, CDR1 is SGHRS and CDR2 YFSETQ. CDR3 length equals 15 residues. The CDR3 nucleotides are TGTGCCAGCAGCTTGCTCCGATACAGGGAGGACATTCAGTACTTC. Amino acid sequence: CASSLLRYREDIQYF.

This sequence joins TRBV18 and TRBJ2-3; D could derive from TRBD1 or TRBD2 (5 bases each). Germline V gene sequence: CDR1 KGHSH, CDR2 LQKENI. The CDR3 is made up of 16 amino acids. The V gene lost 1 base and the J gene lost 2 bases, with 13 bases spanning the gap. The CDR3 spells CASSPRFQGDTDTQYF. The CDR3, as DNA: TGTGCCAGCTCACCACGGTTCCAGGGAGACACAGATACGCAGTATTTT.

The gene calls are TRBV12-2 and TRBJ2-1; the table names TRBD1, a call not compared with the DNA. TRBV12-2 is given as a pseudogene. This CDR3 has 14 amino acids. The CDR3 protein is CASRLATRDSRQFF. CDR3 sequence (DNA): TGTGCAAGTCGCTTAGCGACCCGGGACAGCCGGCAGTTCTTC.

This sequence joins TRBV4-2 and TRBJ1-5, with D tentatively TRBD1 (6 bases). CDR1 and CDR2 from the germline V gene are LGHNA and YNFKEQ. V lost 1 base, J lost 5 bases, and 9 bases lay in between. This CDR3 contains 14 residues. The chain's CDR3 is CASSQAGADQPQHF. CDR3 in DNA: TGTGCCAGCAGCCAAGCAGGGGCCGATCAGCCCCAGCATTTT.